Below, 8 T cell receptor beta chains from the same sample are listed, as sequenced in a study of early T cells in non-severe SARS-CoV-2 infection. TCRdb redid the calling of the 5' RACE reads with MiXCR, one entry per CDR3 protein. Here the sample spans 60,000 or so distinct CDR3 sequences, around 9.3% being singletons. Sequenced: whole blood. These receptors all come from an adult who was a healthcare worker with PCR-confirmed SARS-CoV-2 infection or an uninfected control (not recorded which).

This clonotype turned up a few times. CDR3 sequence (DNA): TGTGCCACCAGTGATTCTCGAGGTTACCAAGAGACCCAGTACTTC. Translation: CATSDSRGYQETQYF. V usage is TRBV24-1 and J usage is TRBJ2-5; D remains unclear. The CDR3 has 15 residues. The V end was cut by 2 bases, the J end by 0 bases, with 9 bases between. From germline, CDR1 is KGHDR and CDR2 SFDVKD.

The V and J genes are TRBV29-1 and TRBJ2-1; D is perhaps TRBD1 (5 bases). Germline CDR1 is SQVTM and CDR2 is ANQGSEA. The CDR3 is 15 amino acids. V was cut by 4 bases and J by 0 bases, with 13 bases left in between. The CDR3 spells CSVAQGETSYNEQFF. CDR3 DNA sequence: TGCAGCGTTGCCCAGGGTGAGACCTCCTACAATGAGCAGTTCTTC.

Many counts were recorded for this clonotype. The rearrangement joins TRBV6-2 or TRBV6-3 to TRBJ2-1; 8 positions match TRBD2. V gave up 6 bases and J gave up 0 bases; unmatched junction bases: 13. The germline CDR1 and CDR2 sequences are MNHEY and SVGEGT. The CDR3 has 18 amino acids. The CDR3, as DNA: TGTGCCAGCAGCCCGATCAGCGGGAGCTCTAGCTCCTACAATGAGCAGTTCTTC. Translating it yields CASSPISGSSSSYNEQFF.

This clonotype was observed at least ten times. The chain links TRBV29-1 to TRBJ1-1; D is undetermined. Germline CDR1 SQVTM, CDR2 ANQGSEA. The CDR3 sequence is 12 residues long. V was shortened by 1 base and J by 6 bases, with 9 bases between the two germline ends. DNA of the CDR3: TGCAGCGTTGAAGTTAGAGGCGCTGAAGCTTTCTTT. Its translation is CSVEVRGAEAFF.

The sample holds many counts of this clonotype. The chain employs TRBV19 and TRBJ2-6; D possibly corresponds to TRBD1 (5 bases). Germline values: CDR1 LNHDA, CDR2 SQIVND (reference sequence). The CDR3 totals 15 residues. The germline V and J ends were trimmed by 5 bases and 0 bases, with 8 bases remaining between them. The CDR3 region is CASSAGHSGANVLTF. CDR3 sequence (DNA): TGTGCCAGTAGTGCCGGACACTCTGGGGCCAACGTCCTGACTTTC.

This clonotype was picked up many times. This chain uses TRBV7-6 with TRBJ1-2, with D tentatively TRBD1 (6 bases). CDR1 and CDR2 from the germline V gene are SGHVS and FNYEAQ. V lost 4 bases to trimming and J lost 8 bases, with 14 bases between them. The CDR3 contains 13 residues. The CDR3 coding sequence is TGTGCCAGCAGCTCCCCAGGGGTCCGAGGCTACACCTTC. This sequence encodes CASSSPGVRGYTF.

This clonotype occurred many times. The chain has TRBV28 and TRBJ2-7, with D unresolved. V was pared by 11 bases and J by 2 bases, with 10 bases between. Germline V lookup: CDR1 MDHEN, CDR2 SYDVKM. The CDR3 is 11 residues long. The CDR3 nucleotides are TGTGCCGTAGGTCCCACCTACGAGCAGTACTTC. The encoded protein is CAVGPTYEQYF.

This clonotype was seen repeatedly, ten times or more. The chain carries TRBV28 and TRBJ2-7; D unresolved. The germline V gene encodes CDR1 MDHEN and CDR2 SYDVKM. The germline V and J ends were trimmed by 4 bases and 3 bases, with 4 bases remaining between them. This CDR3 is 11 amino acids long. CDR3 in DNA: TGTGCCAGCAGTTCGTTCTACGAGCAGTACTTC. Protein sequence: CASSSFYEQYF.